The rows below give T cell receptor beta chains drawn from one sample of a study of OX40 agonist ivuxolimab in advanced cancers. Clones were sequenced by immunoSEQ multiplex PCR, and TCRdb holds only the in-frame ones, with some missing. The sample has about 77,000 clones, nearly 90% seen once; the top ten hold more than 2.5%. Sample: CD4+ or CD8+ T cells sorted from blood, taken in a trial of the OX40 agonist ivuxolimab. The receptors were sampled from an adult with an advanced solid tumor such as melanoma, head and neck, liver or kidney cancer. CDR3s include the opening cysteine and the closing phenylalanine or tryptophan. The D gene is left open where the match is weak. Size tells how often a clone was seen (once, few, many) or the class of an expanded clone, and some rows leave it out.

cdr3_nt: TGTGCCAGCAGCTTTCTACGGGAGCCGTCCTACAATGAGCAGTTCTTC
cdr3_aa: CASSFLREPSYNEQFF
clone_size: .
d_call: .
v_call: TRBV5-6
j_call: TRBJ2-1

cdr3_nt: TGCGCCAGCAGCTTCCTTGGACAGATCTCTGGAAACACCATATATTTT
cdr3_aa: CASSFLGQISGNTIYF
clone_size: .
d_call: .
v_call: TRBV5-1
j_call: TRBJ1-3

cdr3_nt: TGTGCCAGCAATGGGGCCGACTATGGCTACACCTTC
cdr3_aa: CASNGADYGYTF
clone_size: .
d_call: .
v_call: TRBV6-6
j_call: TRBJ1-2

cdr3_nt: TGCGCCAGCAGCCGGGAGGGACAGGGGAAGTTAGGCTACACCTTC
cdr3_aa: CASSREGQGKLGYTF
clone_size: .
d_call: TRBD1
v_call: TRBV5-1
j_call: TRBJ1-2

cdr3_nt: TGTGCCATCAAGACCCGAACTGAAGCTTTCTTT
cdr3_aa: CAIKTRTEAFF
clone_size: .
d_call: .
v_call: TRBV10-3
j_call: TRBJ1-1

cdr3_nt: TGTGCCAGCAGCTTAGATGGTCACGAGCAGTACTTC
cdr3_aa: CASSLDGHEQYF
clone_size: .
d_call: .
v_call: TRBV7-2
j_call: TRBJ2-7

cdr3_nt: TGCGCCAGCAGCTTGGCCCCGGCGGGAGCCGGGGAGACCCAGTACTTC
cdr3_aa: CASSLAPAGAGETQYF
clone_size: .
d_call: TRBD2
v_call: TRBV5-1
j_call: TRBJ2-5

cdr3_nt: TGTGCCAGTAGTATAGAAACGCGTCGGGGCACCGGGGAGCTGTTTTTT
cdr3_aa: CASSIETRRGTGELFF
clone_size: .
d_call: .
v_call: TRBV19
j_call: TRBJ2-2

cdr3_nt: TGTGCCAGCTCATCCGAGACAGAGCAGTACTTC
cdr3_aa: CASSSETEQYF
clone_size: once
d_call: .
v_call: TRBV18
j_call: TRBJ2-7

cdr3_nt: TGCGCCAGCAGCTTGGCCCTGGGAGGTGGTGGCTACACCTTC
cdr3_aa: CASSLALGGGGYTF
clone_size: few
d_call: .
v_call: TRBV5-1
j_call: TRBJ1-2

cdr3_nt: TGCGCCAGCAGGGTAAACGGGGCCGGGAAGCTGTTTTTT
cdr3_aa: CASRVNGAGKLFF
clone_size: .
d_call: .
v_call: TRBV4-1
j_call: TRBJ2-2

cdr3_nt: TGTGCCAGCAGTGAACAAGTTAGCAATCAGCCCCAGCATTTT
cdr3_aa: CASSEQVSNQPQHF
clone_size: .
d_call: .
v_call: TRBV6-1
j_call: TRBJ1-5

cdr3_nt: TGTGCCAGCACCCCTGGGGACGCAAACACTGAAGCTTTCTTT
cdr3_aa: CASTPGDANTEAFF
clone_size: .
d_call: .
v_call: TRBV9
j_call: TRBJ1-1

cdr3_nt: TGCGCCAGCAGCCCACCAACTAGCAACTACGAGCAGTACTTC
cdr3_aa: CASSPPTSNYEQYF
clone_size: .
d_call: .
v_call: TRBV5-1
j_call: TRBJ2-7

cdr3_nt: TGTGCCAGCAGTGAAAAGGGAATATGGAGCAATCAGCCCCAGCATTTT
cdr3_aa: CASSEKGIWSNQPQHF
clone_size: .
d_call: .
v_call: TRBV6-1
j_call: TRBJ1-5

cdr3_nt: TGTGCCAGCAGCTTTCTAGCGGGGACCAGCACAGATACGCAGTATTTT
cdr3_aa: CASSFLAGTSTDTQYF
clone_size: .
d_call: TRBD2
v_call: TRBV7-9
j_call: TRBJ2-3

cdr3_nt: TGTGCCAGCACCCCGGGGGGCGCAAAGAACACTGAAGCTTTCTTT
cdr3_aa: CASTPGGAKNTEAFF
clone_size: .
d_call: .
v_call: TRBV5-4
j_call: TRBJ1-1

cdr3_nt: TGTGCCACCACGGGGGGCACTGGAAACACCATATATTTT
cdr3_aa: CATTGGTGNTIYF
clone_size: .
d_call: .
v_call: TRBV2
j_call: TRBJ1-3

cdr3_nt: TGTGCCAGCAGAGGAAATAGCAATCAGCCCCAGCATTTT
cdr3_aa: CASRGNSNQPQHF
clone_size: .
d_call: .
v_call: TRBV6-5
j_call: TRBJ1-5

cdr3_nt: TGCGCCAGCAGCTTGACAGGGTTGGTTGAAAAACTGTTTTTT
cdr3_aa: CASSLTGLVEKLFF
clone_size: .
d_call: .
v_call: TRBV5-1
j_call: TRBJ1-4

cdr3_nt: TGCGCCAGCAGCTCGATCCGGGACAGGTCAATCGAAGCTTTCTTT
cdr3_aa: CASSSIRDRSIEAFF
clone_size: .
d_call: TRBD1
v_call: TRBV5-1
j_call: TRBJ1-1

cdr3_nt: TGTGCCAGCAGTGTTCTCTTTAGCAATCAGCCCCAGCATTTT
cdr3_aa: CASSVLFSNQPQHF
clone_size: .
d_call: .
v_call: TRBV6-1
j_call: TRBJ1-5

cdr3_nt: TGCGCCAGCAGCTTTGGGGGTTCGGGGAACACCGGGGAGCTGTTTTTT
cdr3_aa: CASSFGGSGNTGELFF
clone_size: .
d_call: .
v_call: TRBV5-1
j_call: TRBJ2-2

cdr3_nt: TGTGCCAGTAGTATAGTCCGGGGGGCAGGGACCGGGGAGCTGTTTTTT
cdr3_aa: CASSIVRGAGTGELFF
clone_size: once
d_call: .
v_call: TRBV19
j_call: TRBJ2-2

cdr3_nt: TGCGCCAGCAGCTTGAGCGGGTCGCTCTCCTACGAGCAGTACTTC
cdr3_aa: CASSLSGSLSYEQYF
clone_size: .
d_call: .
v_call: TRBV5-1
j_call: TRBJ2-7

cdr3_nt: TGCGCCAGCAGCCAGGCTGGGAAGGGGGGCAATGAGCAGTTCTTC
cdr3_aa: CASSQAGKGGNEQFF
clone_size: few
d_call: .
v_call: TRBV4-3
j_call: TRBJ2-1

cdr3_nt: TGTGCCAGCAGCCCTAGCAGGGGTGGAAACACCATATATTTT
cdr3_aa: CASSPSRGGNTIYF
clone_size: .
d_call: .
v_call: TRBV5-6
j_call: TRBJ1-3

cdr3_nt: TGTGCCAGCAGCCAGGCTAGCACAGATACGCAGTATTTT
cdr3_aa: CASSQASTDTQYF
clone_size: .
d_call: .
v_call: TRBV4-2
j_call: TRBJ2-3

cdr3_nt: TGCGCCAGCAGATTCGACACAGATACGCAGTATTTT
cdr3_aa: CASRFDTDTQYF
clone_size: .
d_call: .
v_call: TRBV5-1
j_call: TRBJ2-3

cdr3_nt: TGTGCCAGCAGCCCGCTCGGGGGCCCAGCTAACTATGGCTACACCTTC
cdr3_aa: CASSPLGGPANYGYTF
clone_size: .
d_call: .
v_call: TRBV5-4
j_call: TRBJ1-2

cdr3_nt: TGTGCCAGCAGCGGTAATCCGGGCCGTTATTCTGTAACTAATGAAAAACTGTTTTTT
cdr3_aa: CASSGNPGRYSVTNEKLFF
clone_size: .
d_call: .
v_call: TRBV14
j_call: TRBJ1-4

cdr3_nt: TGTGCCAGCAGCCATCCGGGGGGGGCCTACGAGCAGTACTTC
cdr3_aa: CASSHPGGAYEQYF
clone_size: .
d_call: TRBD2
v_call: TRBV5-6
j_call: TRBJ2-7

cdr3_nt: TGTGCCAGCAGCGTAGGAGGCGCAGGACTACCGGAGCAGTACTTC
cdr3_aa: CASSVGGAGLPEQYF
clone_size: .
d_call: .
v_call: TRBV9
j_call: TRBJ2-7

cdr3_nt: TGCGCCAGCAGCTTGGACCCCTCCAACACTGAAGCTTTCTTT
cdr3_aa: CASSLDPSNTEAFF
clone_size: .
d_call: .
v_call: TRBV5-1
j_call: TRBJ1-1

cdr3_nt: TGTGCCAGCAGTTTTCGACCGGGACAGGGGGGCTACGAGCAGTACTTC
cdr3_aa: CASSFRPGQGGYEQYF
clone_size: .
d_call: TRBD1
v_call: TRBV28
j_call: TRBJ2-7

cdr3_nt: TGCGCCAGCAGCCTTGGACTAGCGGGAGGGGGTGAGCAGTTCTTC
cdr3_aa: CASSLGLAGGGEQFF
clone_size: .
d_call: TRBD2
v_call: TRBV5-1
j_call: TRBJ2-1

cdr3_nt: TGTGCCAGCAGTGAACTACAGGGGATCTACGAGCAGTACTTC
cdr3_aa: CASSELQGIYEQYF
clone_size: .
d_call: TRBD1
v_call: TRBV6-1
j_call: TRBJ2-7

cdr3_nt: TGTGCCAGCAGCCTCCTCGTAGGTGACACTGAAGCTTTCTTT
cdr3_aa: CASSLLVGDTEAFF
clone_size: .
d_call: .
v_call: TRBV5-4
j_call: TRBJ1-1

cdr3_nt: TGTGCCACCAGCAGAGATCCGGACACCCGGGATAATTCACCCCTCCACTTT
cdr3_aa: CATSRDPDTRDNSPLHF
clone_size: few
d_call: .
v_call: TRBV15
j_call: TRBJ1-6

cdr3_nt: TGTGCCAGCAGAGTTTCTAGCGCCTCCTACGAGCAGTACTTC
cdr3_aa: CASRVSSASYEQYF
clone_size: once
d_call: .
v_call: TRBV2
j_call: TRBJ2-7

cdr3_nt: TGTGCCAGCAGTGGGGAGGCTTGGGACACCCCCCAGTACTTC
cdr3_aa: CASSGEAWDTPQYF
clone_size: .
d_call: .
v_call: TRBV6-4
j_call: TRBJ2-5

cdr3_nt: TGCGCCAGCAGTGAGTCGAGTCCCCGGCCTAACAATGAGCAGTTCTTC
cdr3_aa: CASSESSPRPNNEQFF
clone_size: once
d_call: .
v_call: TRBV10-1
j_call: TRBJ2-1

cdr3_nt: TGTGCCAGCAGTGGGCACATGCTCCCCAATCAGCCCCAGCATTTT
cdr3_aa: CASSGHMLPNQPQHF
clone_size: .
d_call: .
v_call: TRBV6-6
j_call: TRBJ1-5

cdr3_nt: TGCGCCAGCAGCTTGGGACTTAGGGGGACTTTTGGGGCCAACGTCCTGACTTTC
cdr3_aa: CASSLGLRGTFGANVLTF
clone_size: .
d_call: .
v_call: TRBV5-1
j_call: TRBJ2-6

cdr3_nt: TGTGCCAGTAGCTGGATAGACAGAGATAGCAATCAGCCCCAGCATTTT
cdr3_aa: CASSWIDRDSNQPQHF
clone_size: .
d_call: .
v_call: TRBV19
j_call: TRBJ1-5

cdr3_nt: TGTGCCATATCTGGGACAGAAAATGAAAAACTGTTTTTT
cdr3_aa: CAISGTENEKLFF
clone_size: once
d_call: TRBD1
v_call: TRBV10-3
j_call: TRBJ1-4

cdr3_nt: TGTGCCAGCGGGCTGGTATACGGGTCAAGAGAAGCTTTCTTT
cdr3_aa: CASGLVYGSREAFF
clone_size: .
d_call: .
v_call: TRBV27
j_call: TRBJ1-1

cdr3_nt: TGTGCCAGCAGTCCCGTAAGGGGGCTCTACGAGCAGTACTTC
cdr3_aa: CASSPVRGLYEQYF
clone_size: once
d_call: TRBD1
v_call: TRBV2
j_call: TRBJ2-7

cdr3_nt: TGTGCCAGCAGCGACGAGCCGGGACAGGATAGCAATCAGCCCCAGCATTTT
cdr3_aa: CASSDEPGQDSNQPQHF
clone_size: .
d_call: TRBD1
v_call: TRBV9
j_call: TRBJ1-5

cdr3_nt: TGTGCCAGCAGCTTTAGGGCAGGGGATCAGCCCCAGCATTTT
cdr3_aa: CASSFRAGDQPQHF
clone_size: .
d_call: .
v_call: TRBV7-2
j_call: TRBJ1-5

cdr3_nt: TGTGCCAGCAGTTACGAGTGGGGGGGGTCGTCTTTCTTT
cdr3_aa: CASSYEWGGSSFF
clone_size: .
d_call: .
v_call: TRBV6-6
j_call: TRBJ1-1

cdr3_nt: TGTGCCAGCAGCAGGGGGCCTTCCTACAATGAGCAGTTCTTC
cdr3_aa: CASSRGPSYNEQFF
clone_size: .
d_call: TRBD1
v_call: TRBV6-1
j_call: TRBJ2-1

cdr3_nt: TGTGCCAGCAGCCCCGGGACAGGGGGCGGCTACACCTTC
cdr3_aa: CASSPGTGGGYTF
clone_size: once
d_call: TRBD1
v_call: TRBV2
j_call: TRBJ1-2

cdr3_nt: TGCGCCAGCAGCTCCCTGACTAGGAATGAGCAGTTCTTC
cdr3_aa: CASSSLTRNEQFF
clone_size: .
d_call: .
v_call: TRBV5-1
j_call: TRBJ2-1

cdr3_nt: TGCGCCAGCAACCTGGGGGCGGGAGGGCCCGGCGAGCAGTACTTC
cdr3_aa: CASNLGAGGPGEQYF
clone_size: .
d_call: TRBD2
v_call: TRBV5-1
j_call: TRBJ2-7

cdr3_nt: TGTGCCAGCAGCTTAAGGTCCAGTCCGTCCGGGGAGCTGTTTTTT
cdr3_aa: CASSLRSSPSGELFF
clone_size: .
d_call: .
v_call: TRBV7-2
j_call: TRBJ2-2